Sequencing of this T cell receptor beta chain was carried out in a study of cytotoxic CD8 clonotypes in ibrutinib-treated CLL. Generated by immunoSEQ multiplex PCR, the TCRdb table keeps only in-frame clones and is missing some. Of about 120,000 clones in the sample, under 70% are singletons; the top ten hold 30% to 45%. Trimming cost V 3 bases and J 5 bases; bases outside gene matches: 15. Germline V gene lookup returns CDR1 MDHEN and CDR2 SYDVKM. The CDR3 has 17 amino acids. The source is a human donor with chronic lymphocytic leukemia. Sequences were derived from PBMCs, sampled after 24 months of ibrutinib treatment. The chain links TRBV28 to TRBJ1-2; 7 bases match TRBD1. The CDR3 sequence: CASSFQGQIRVGYGYTF. CDR3 DNA: TGTGCCAGCAGTTTCCAGGGACAGATCCGAGTGGGGTATGGCTACACCTTC.